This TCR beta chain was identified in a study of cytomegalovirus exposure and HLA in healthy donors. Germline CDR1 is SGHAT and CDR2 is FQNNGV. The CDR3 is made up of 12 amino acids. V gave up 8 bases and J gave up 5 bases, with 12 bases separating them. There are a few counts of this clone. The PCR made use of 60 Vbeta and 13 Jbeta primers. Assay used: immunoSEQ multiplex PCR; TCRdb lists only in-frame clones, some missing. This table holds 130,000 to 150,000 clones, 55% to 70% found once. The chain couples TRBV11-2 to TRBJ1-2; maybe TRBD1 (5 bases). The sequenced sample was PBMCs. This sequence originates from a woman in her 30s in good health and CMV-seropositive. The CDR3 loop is CASSGGEYGYTF. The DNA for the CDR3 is TGTGCCAGCTCGGGAGGGGAGTATGGCTACACCTTC. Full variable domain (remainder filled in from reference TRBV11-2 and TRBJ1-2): EAGVAQSPRYKIIEKRQSVAFWCNPISGHATLYWYQQILGQGPKLLIQFQNNGVVDDSQLPKDRFSAERLKGVDSTLKIQPAKLEDSAVYLCASSGGEYGYTFGSGTRLTVV.